These 2 T cell receptor beta chains share one sample of origin, sequenced in a study of spatial heterogeneity in lung cancer. No antigen is known for these receptors. Study-level findings and limits: Tumoral mutation counts were tracked by counts of expanded intratumoral alpha and beta TCRs.

Described time point: sample taken at primary tumor resection. TCRdb processed the 5' RACE reads anew with MiXCR; each CDR3 protein has one entry. Of 2,500 to 3,500 distinct CDR3 sequences listed, around 4.8% are singletons. Specimen: lung tumor tissue, collected at surgery. These TCRs come from a female donor with early-stage non-small cell lung cancer.

This clonotype was observed a single time. The V and J genes are TRBV3-1 and TRBJ2-3, with D perhaps matching TRBD1 (6 bases). Germline lookup yields CDR1 LGHDT and CDR2 YNNKEL (reference sequence). The CDR3 has 15 amino acids. Trimming shortened V by 6 bases and J by 1 base, and 14 bases separated the two germline ends. CDR3 in amino acids: CASSRVSGGTDTQYF. The CDR3 nucleotides are TGTGCCAGCAGTCGGGTGTCAGGGGGCACAGATACGCAGTATTTT.

This clonotype is labeled large. J is TRBJ1-4 and V is TRBV20-1; TRBD1 might be the D (5 bases). Trimming shortened V by 5 bases and J by 2 bases, and 6 bases separated the two germline ends. The CDR3 sequence is 12 residues long. The germline gives CDR1 DFQATT, CDR2 SNEGSKA (reference sequence). CDR3 DNA sequence: TGCAGTGCTCCAGGGACTAATGAAAAACTGTTTTTT. Translating it yields CSAPGTNEKLFF.